What follows describes a single TCR beta chain. TCRdb's copy holds only in-frame clones and misses some; the assay was immunoSEQ multiplex PCR. The sample includes 200,000 to 300,000 clones, roughly 76% seen only once; the top ten take around 7.5%. This specimen comes from a study of blood T cell repertoires in COVID-19. Sequenced material: peripheral blood. The TCR comes from a woman over 75 with COVID-19, enrolled during active disease.

DNA of the CDR3: TGTGCCAGCAGACCAACAGGGTTGGGCACCGGGGAGCTGTTTTTT. Protein sequence: CASRPTGLGTGELFF. This chain connects TRBV28 to TRBJ2-2; tentatively, D is TRBD1 (6 bases). V lost 6 bases and J lost 4, with 15 bases in between. The CDR3 covers 15 residues. The germline V gene has CDR1 MDHEN and CDR2 SYDVKM.